The 27 T cell receptor beta chains listed next were all sequenced from one sample in a study of CD8 T cells in ankylosing spondylitis. TCRdb called the 5' RACE reads again in MiXCR, with one record for every CDR3 protein. The sample lists around 120,000 distinct CDR3 sequences; approximately 15% were seen once. The sequenced sample consisted of blood, either unsorted or a sorted T cell fraction (not recorded which). These receptors were collected from a female donor with ankylosing spondylitis or in good health (not recorded which).

This clonotype appeared many times. The chain combines TRBV11-2 with TRBJ2-1, with D unresolved. The CDR3 has 12 residues. Deletions cut 5 bases from V and 9 bases from J, with 11 bases between. Germline V gene data show CDR1 as SGHAT and CDR2 as FQNNGV. The CDR3 coding sequence is TGTGCCAGCAGCCTCACCCCGGCTGAGCAGTTCTTC. Encoded protein: CASSLTPAEQFF.

This clonotype was found many times. The CDR3: CASSHTGTQSYEQYF. The CDR3 DNA is TGTGCCAGCAGTCATACCGGGACTCAATCCTACGAGCAGTACTTC. This chain joins TRBV3-1 and TRBJ2-7; D perhaps matches TRBD2 (6 bases). Germline CDR1 and CDR2: LGHDT and YNNKEL (reference sequence). The CDR3 totals 15 residues. V was cut by 6 bases and J by 1 base, with 16 bases left in between.

This clonotype appeared many times. The chain couples TRBV5-1 to TRBJ1-4; D unresolved. Germline V gene lookup returns CDR1 SGHRS and CDR2 YFSETQ. Trimming removed 0 bases at V and 4 bases at J, with 10 bases between. The CDR3 is 15 residues long. In nucleotides, the CDR3 is TGCGCCAGCAGCTTGGAGGCGCAGATTAATGAAAAACTGTTTTTT. Translation: CASSLEAQINEKLFF.

In this sample, this clonotype turned up many times. The chain combines TRBV2 with TRBJ2-7; no definite D call. The CDR3 loop spans 12 amino acids. CDR1 SNHLY and CDR2 FYNNEI come from the germline V gene. Trimming removed 4 bases at V and 3 bases at J, with 7 bases between. The CDR3 nucleotides read TGTGCCAGCAGTGTTGGCAGCTACGAGCAGTACTTC. It yields the protein CASSVGSYEQYF.

This clonotype was counted a few times. This chain uses TRBV19 with TRBJ1-1, with a tentative D call TRBD1 (5 bases). Germline V gene lookup returns CDR1 LNHDA and CDR2 SQIVND (reference sequence). This CDR3 region has 14 residues. Deletions cut 6 bases from V and 0 bases from J, with 11 bases between. The CDR3 region is CASRGGSLNTEAFF. CDR3 bases: TGTGCCAGTAGGGGGGGGAGCCTGAACACTGAAGCTTTCTTT.

V usage is TRBV5-1 and J usage is TRBJ2-5; a possible D gene is TRBD1 (5 bases). Germline lookup yields CDR1 SGHRS and CDR2 YFSETQ. The CDR3 length is 15 residues. The V end was cut by 3 bases, the J end by 2 bases, with 14 bases between. The CDR3 DNA is TGCGCCAGCAGCTCCAATAGCAGGGTACAAGAGACCCAGTACTTC. Its protein product is CASSSNSRVQETQYF.

This clonotype was detected only a few times. V and J are TRBV5-1 and TRBJ2-5, with TRBD2 matching 9 bases. CDR3 length: 18 amino acids. Germline CDR1 is SGHRS and CDR2 is YFSETQ. Trimming removed 0 bases from V and 5 bases from J; junction bases left unmatched: 14. The CDR3 sequence: CASSLAAAGGIQTETQYF. The CDR3 nucleotides read TGCGCCAGCAGCTTGGCCGCAGCGGGAGGCATACAAACGGAGACCCAGTACTTC.

This clonotype was seen just once. The rearrangement uses TRBV18 and TRBJ2-1; D not certain. V gave up 2 bases and J gave up 4 bases, with 15 bases separating them. Germline V gene data show CDR1 as KGHSH and CDR2 as LQKENI. This CDR3 is 16 amino acids long. The CDR3 nucleotides read TGTGCCAGCTCACCAGGGAACCTAACGCCATACAATGAGCAGTTCTTC. Its protein is CASSPGNLTPYNEQFF.

In regard to this clonotype: Possible read error: a much larger clone is one base away. The rearrangement uses TRBV5-1 and TRBJ2-1, with 7 bases that match TRBD1. Germline-derived CDR1 and CDR2 are SGHRS and YFSETQ. The CDR3 covers 13 residues. Trimming at V came to 7 bases and at J to 6 bases, leaving 7 bases not matched to a gene. The DNA for the CDR3 is TGCGCCAGCGCCGGGACAGTCCTCAATGAGCAGTTCTTC. Translating it yields CASAGTVLNEQFF.

The gene calls are TRBV11-3 and TRBJ1-1; unclear D gene. The CDR3 covers 14 residues. Trimming removed 1 base from V and 2 bases from J, with 8 bases in between. The germline V gene has CDR1 SGHNT and CDR2 YENEEA. The DNA for the CDR3 is TGTGCCAGCAGCTTAGTAGCCCCCAACACTGAAGCTTTCTTT. This gives the protein CASSLVAPNTEAFF. Looking up the rest from reference TRBV11-3 and TRBJ1-1 gives the full variable domain: EAGVVQSPRYKIIEKKQPVAFWCNPISGHNTLYWYLQNLGQGPELLIRYENEEAVDDSQLPKDRFSAERLKGVDSTLKIQPAELGDSAVYLCASSLVAPNTEAFFGQGTRLTVV.

This clonotype has ten or more counts. The rearrangement joins TRBV10-3 to TRBJ2-3, with 9 bases fitting TRBD2. J gave up 6 bases and V 3 bases, and 4 bases lay outside the gene matches. The CDR3 extends over 14 amino acids. The germline gives CDR1 ENHRY, CDR2 SYGVKD. Written as DNA, the CDR3 is TGTGCCATCAGTGATACGGCGGGAGGGGATACGCAGTATTTT. This gives the protein CAISDTAGGDTQYF.

This clonotype has just a few counts. V usage is TRBV15 and J usage is TRBJ2-2; TRBD1 agrees at 7 bases. CDR1 is LNHNV and CDR2 is YYDKDF in the germline V gene (reference sequence). Trimming removed 5 bases from V and 8 bases from J; junction bases left unmatched: 20. This CDR3 has 18 residues. The CDR3 loop is CATSQMPHRDRRAGELFF. The CDR3 DNA reads as TGTGCCACCAGCCAGATGCCCCACCGGGACAGAAGAGCGGGGGAGCTGTTTTTT.

J is TRBJ2-2 and V is TRBV9; D may match TRBD1 or TRBD2 (7 bases each). Deletions cut 3 bases from V and 4 bases from J, with 13 bases between. Germline CDR1 is SGDLS and CDR2 is YYNGEE. The CDR3 covers 15 residues. The CDR3 DNA sequence: TGTGCCAGCAGCGGCTCCAGGGGGGGCACCGGGGAGCTGTTTTTT. Its translation is CASSGSRGGTGELFF. Together with reference TRBV9 and TRBJ2-2, the CDR3 gives the full variable domain: DSGVTQTPKHLITATGQRVTLRCSPRSGDLSVYWYQQSLDQGLQFLIQYYNGEERAKGNILERFSAQQFPDLHSELNLSSLELGDSALYFCASSGSRGGTGELFFGEGSRLTVL.

There are many counts of this clonotype. The chain couples TRBV3-1 to TRBJ2-7; D might be TRBD1 or TRBD2, each matching 5 bases. Germline CDR1 reads LGHDT; CDR2 reads YNNKEL (reference sequence). This CDR3 spans 11 amino acids. Trimming shortened V by 1 base and J by 7 bases, and 5 bases separated the two germline ends. The CDR3 protein is CASSQGGEQYF. The CDR3 DNA follows: TGTGCCAGCAGCCAAGGGGGGGAGCAGTACTTC.

In its sample, this clonotype was seen a few times. The chain links TRBV30 to TRBJ2-3; 8 nucleotides agree with TRBD1. The CDR3 is made up of 15 amino acids. The J segment lost 0 bases and the V segment lost 0 bases, leaving 2 bases of the junction unmatched. Germline V gene lookup returns CDR1 GTSNPN and CDR2 SVGIG (reference sequence). The CDR3 DNA is TGTGCCTGGAGTGTTTGGGACAGGAGCACAGATACGCAGTATTTT. Residues: CAWSVWDRSTDTQYF.

The table lists this clonotype with many counts. The chain links TRBV2 to TRBJ2-7; D may match TRBD1 or TRBD2 (5 bases each). V was cut by 6 bases and J by 3 bases, with 27 bases left in between. This CDR3 is built from 18 residues. The germline CDR1 and CDR2 sequences are SNHLY and FYNNEI. The CDR3 DNA is TGTGCCAGCAGGTATAGGGGCTCACAATCCCCGCGGGTCTACGAGCAGTACTTC. Residues: CASRYRGSQSPRVYEQYF.

This clonotype was seen at least ten times. The chain is built from TRBV7-9 and TRBJ1-2; D is possibly TRBD1 (6 bases). Germline CDR1 reads SEHNR; CDR2 reads FQNEAQ (reference sequence). V shed 0 bases and J shed 3 bases, with 11 bases lying between them. The CDR3 is 15 amino acids. In DNA, the CDR3 is TGTGCCAGCAGCTTAGCACTGGGGGCAGACTATGGCTACACCTTC. Translating it yields CASSLALGADYGYTF.

This clonotype was seen at least ten times. This rearrangement joins TRBV5-5 to TRBJ1-5; 7 nucleotides align to TRBD1. Losses at the gene ends were 0 bases for V and 0 bases for J; bases not matched to a gene: 6. The CDR3 is 17 residues long. Germline V gives CDR1 SGHKS, CDR2 YYEKEE (reference sequence). Written as DNA, the CDR3 is TGTGCCAGCAGCTTGGATGGACAGGAATATAGCAATCAGCCCCAGCATTTT. Translated, it gives CASSLDGQEYSNQPQHF.

The sample holds a few counts of this clonotype. The chain combines TRBV28 with TRBJ2-7; D is unresolved. Germline V gene lookup returns CDR1 MDHEN and CDR2 SYDVKM. V gave up 5 bases and J gave up 5 bases, with 16 bases separating them. The CDR3 is made up of 14 amino acids. The CDR3 DNA sequence: TGTGCCAGCAGTGTGACCCACGTCTTGAACGAGCAGTACTTC. Its translation is CASSVTHVLNEQYF.

This clonotype was seen many times. The chain is built from TRBV7-8 and TRBJ2-5; 8 bases agree with TRBD1. The CDR3 has 14 amino acids. Germline assignment: CDR1 SGHVS and CDR2 FQNEAQ. V was pared by 5 bases and J by 2 bases, with 4 bases of the junction left unmatched. The CDR3 nucleotides read TGTGCCAGCAGCACGCGACAGGGGCAAGAGACCCAGTACTTC. This sequence encodes CASSTRQGQETQYF.

In DNA form, the CDR3 reads TGTGCCAGCAGCTTAGGGGACAACCTAAGGAGCGAGCAGTACTTC. This codes for CASSLGDNLRSEQYF. This chain uses TRBV7-2 with TRBJ2-7, with a tentative D call TRBD1 (6 bases). The CDR3 is made up of 15 amino acids. V dropped 1 base and J dropped 6 bases, with 16 bases sitting between them. CDR1 and CDR2 (germline): SGHTA, FQGNSA.

A remark on this clonotype: At one of its ends the junction is not consistent with the germline gene, which may arise from a read error. The chain carries TRBV7-2 and TRBJ1-5, with D possibly being TRBD1 (5 bases). CDR1 is SGHTA, CDR2 FQGNSA, per germline. This CDR3 spans 16 amino acids. The CDR3, as DNA: TGTGCCAGCAGCTTCCGAGGGATTTGGGGCAATCGGCCCCAGCATTTT. It yields the protein CASSFRGIWGNRPQHF. Full variable domain (outside the CDR3, taken from reference TRBV7-2 and TRBJ1-5): GAGVSQSPSNKVTEKGKDVELRCDPISGHTALYWYRQSLGQGLEFLIYFQGNSAPDKSGLPSDRFSAERTGGSVSTLTIQRTQQEDSAVYLCASSFRGIWGNRPQHFGDGTRLSIL.

This clonotype appeared a few times. The rearrangement joins TRBV10-3 to TRBJ2-1; 7 nucleotides align to TRBD2. V was pared by 6 bases and J by 0 bases, with 8 bases of the junction left unmatched. The CDR3 spans 16 residues. Germline loops: CDR1 ENHRY, CDR2 SYGVKD. CDR3 in DNA: TGTGCCATCAGAGTTAGCGGGTCCAGCTCCTACAATGAGCAGTTCTTC. Encoded protein: CAIRVSGSSSYNEQFF.

This clonotype was seen ten or more times. The V and J genes are TRBV6-1 and TRBJ1-5, with D perhaps TRBD1 (5 bases). Trimming shortened V by 3 bases and J by 7 bases, and 10 bases separated the two germline ends. The CDR3 is 13 residues long. Germline CDR1 is MNHNS and CDR2 is SASEGT. Here the CDR3 DNA reads TGTGCCAGCAGTGAGGGGCTAGGGCAGCCCCAGCATTTT. Translated, it gives CASSEGLGQPQHF.

This clonotype has a count of ten or more. This chain links TRBV10-3 with TRBJ1-1, with TRBD1 as a possible D gene (6 bases). Germline V gives CDR1 ENHRY, CDR2 SYGVKD. This CDR3 region has 14 residues. Trimming took off 4 bases at V and 6 bases at J, with 15 bases between the two ends. The CDR3 sequence: CAISAGSKGAEAFF. As DNA, the CDR3 is TGTGCCATCAGTGCCGGGTCGAAGGGGGCTGAAGCTTTCTTT.

This clonotype was recorded at least ten times. The gene calls are TRBV5-1 and TRBJ2-2, with a weak D call TRBD1 (5 bases). Germline values: CDR1 SGHRS, CDR2 YFSETQ. Trimming stripped 0 bases from V and 0 bases from J, with 6 bases between. The CDR3 runs 15 residues. The CDR3 sequence: CASSLARANTGELFF. The CDR3 nucleotides read TGCGCCAGCAGCTTGGCCAGGGCGAACACCGGGGAGCTGTTTTTT.

Ten or more counts support this clonotype. This chain joins TRBV12-3 or TRBV12-4 and TRBJ2-3; 8 bases fit TRBD2. Trimming at V came to 4 bases and at J to 1 base, leaving 4 bases not matched to a gene. The CDR3 covers 15 residues. CDR3 DNA sequence: TGTGCCAGCAGTTCGGGTAGCGGGGGCACAGATACGCAGTATTTT. Residues: CASSSGSGGTDTQYF.